A selection of T cell receptor beta chains follows, all from one sample in a study of cytomegalovirus exposure and HLA in healthy donors. The data were produced by immunoSEQ multiplex PCR, yet TCRdb's version contains in-frame clones alone and is incomplete. The sample has 110,000 or so clones; around four fifths are singletons. The specimen was PBMCs. These receptors originate from a middle-aged woman in good health and CMV-seropositive. Each CDR3 is given with its conserved first and last residue. Fields, in order: CDR3 DNA, CDR3 protein, J gene, D gene, V gene, clone size. The D gene is left open where the match is weak. Size values are once, few and many counts, or a class for expanded clones, and some rows have none.

TGTGCCAGCACGGACAGGGACCCTGAAGCTTTCTTT,CASTDRDPEAFF,TRBJ1-1,TRBD1,TRBV2,once
TGTGCCAGCAGCTTCTTCGCTGGACTGACCGGGGAGCTGTTTTTT,CASSFFAGLTGELFF,TRBJ2-2,.,TRBV28,few
TGTGCCAGCTCACCGACGACACGGTCGAACACTGAAGCTTTCTTT,CASSPTTRSNTEAFF,TRBJ1-1,.,TRBV18,.
TGTGCCAGCTCAGCACTACAAGCTACAGGGAGCACAGATACGCAGTATTTT,CASSALQATGSTDTQYF,TRBJ2-3,.,TRBV18,.
TGTGCCAGCTCACCCCAGGGACTAGCGGGAGTAAGCGTCAATGAGCAGTTCTTC,CASSPQGLAGVSVNEQFF,TRBJ2-1,TRBD2,TRBV18,once
TGTGCCAGCAGCTTTCTATTTGGGGCGGCGAACTCCTACGAGCAGTACTTC,CASSFLFGAANSYEQYF,TRBJ2-7,.,TRBV5-6,.
TGTGCCAGCAGCCCCACCCCGCGGACAGGGACTCGTACAGATACGCAGTATTTT,CASSPTPRTGTRTDTQYF,TRBJ2-3,TRBD1,TRBV7-6,few
TGCGCCAGCAGCTCCGGACTAGCGGGAGTGAATGAGCAGTTCTTC,CASSSGLAGVNEQFF,TRBJ2-1,TRBD2,TRBV5-1,.
TGTGCCAGCAGTTTACGACAGGGTAAATGGGAAAAACTGTTTTTT,CASSLRQGKWEKLFF,TRBJ1-4,TRBD1,TRBV28,.
TGTGCCAGCAGCGCTTTTACGGGACTAAACAATGAGCAGTTCTTC,CASSAFTGLNNEQFF,TRBJ2-1,TRBD2,TRBV7-9,.
TGTGCCAGTATCCGGACTAGCGGACATCTATCCGCCGGGGAGCTGTTTTTT,CASIRTSGHLSAGELFF,TRBJ2-2,TRBD2,TRBV19,.
TGTGCCAGCAGCCCATGGGGGGGAAGCAACACTGAAGCTTTCTTT,CASSPWGGSNTEAFF,TRBJ1-1,.,TRBV11-2,.
TGCGCCAGCAGCCAAGATTGGGCGGGGGGAGAGCAGTACTTC,CASSQDWAGGEQYF,TRBJ2-7,TRBD2,TRBV4-3,few
TGTGCCAGCAGTGTCACAGGGGCTGGCGAGCAGTACTTC,CASSVTGAGEQYF,TRBJ2-7,TRBD1,TRBV25-1,.
TGTGCCAGCAGAAAGGAATTAACAGGGGGCTATGGCTACACCTTC,CASRKELTGGYGYTF,TRBJ1-2,TRBD1,TRBV6-4,.
TGTGCCAGCAGTACTCGGGGGGGCCGAGAGACCCAGTACTTC,CASSTRGGRETQYF,TRBJ2-5,TRBD2,TRBV7-9,.
TGTGCCAGCAGCGTTAGCGCGGGCTGCGAGCAGTACTTC,CASSVSAGCEQYF,TRBJ2-7,.,TRBV6-1,.
TGTGCCAGCAGTGAAAGAACCGGGACACCGAACACTGAAGCTTTCTTT,CASSERTGTPNTEAFF,TRBJ1-1,.,TRBV6-4,.
TGTGCCAGCAGATTAACAGGGCGGTACACCGGGGAGCTGTTTTTT,CASRLTGRYTGELFF,TRBJ2-2,.,TRBV28,.
TGTGCCACCAGCAGCACTCAGGAAAGCCAGCCCCAGCATTTT,CATSSTQESQPQHF,TRBJ1-5,.,TRBV15,.
TGTGCCAGCAGGGACAGGGTCTCCTACAATGAGCAGTTCTTC,CASRDRVSYNEQFF,TRBJ2-1,TRBD1,TRBV5-8,.
TGTGCCAGCAGCACCGTCGCCCAGGGCGGGGGTTCACCCCTCCACTTT,CASSTVAQGGGSPLHF,TRBJ1-6,.,TRBV7-6,.